This T cell receptor (beta chain) was sequenced for a study of blood T cell repertoires in COVID-19. Only in-frame clones appear in the TCRdb table, and some are missing; sequencing was by immunoSEQ multiplex PCR. Among around 190,000 clones listed, under 90% were seen once. This CDR3 is built from 13 residues. CDR1 and CDR2 (germline): SGHVS, FQNEAQ. V shed 5 bases and J shed 4 bases, with 9 bases lying between them. The clonotype was recovered from a man aged 55 to 70 with acute or convalescent COVID-19. The material sequenced was peripheral blood. The J gene is TRBJ1-5, the V gene TRBV7-8; a weak D match, TRBD1 (6 bases). In DNA, the CDR3 is TGTGCCAGCAGCCAAGGACAGAATCAGCCCCAGCATTTT. Translated, it gives CASSQGQNQPQHF.